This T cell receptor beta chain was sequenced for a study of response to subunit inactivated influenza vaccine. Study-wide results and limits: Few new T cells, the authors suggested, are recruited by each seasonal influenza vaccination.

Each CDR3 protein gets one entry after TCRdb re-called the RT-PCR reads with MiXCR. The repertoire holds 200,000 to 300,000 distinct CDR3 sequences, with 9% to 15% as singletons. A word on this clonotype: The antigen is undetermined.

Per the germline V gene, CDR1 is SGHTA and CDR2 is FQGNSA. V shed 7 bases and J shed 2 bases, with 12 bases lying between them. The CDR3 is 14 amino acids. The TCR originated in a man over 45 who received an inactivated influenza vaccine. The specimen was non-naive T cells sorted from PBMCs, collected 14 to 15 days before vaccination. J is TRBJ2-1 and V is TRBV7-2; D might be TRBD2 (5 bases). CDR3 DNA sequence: TGTGCCAGCAACCGGGCGGGTCCCTACAATGAGCAGTTCTTC. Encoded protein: CASNRAGPYNEQFF. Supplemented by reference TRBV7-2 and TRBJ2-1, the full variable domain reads GAGVSQSPSNKVTEKGKDVELRCDPISGHTALYWYRQSLGQGLEFLIYFQGNSAPDKSGLPSDRFSAERTGGSVSTLTIQRTQQEDSAVYLCASNRAGPYNEQFFGPGTRLTVL.